The sequence of this T cell receptor beta chain was determined in a study of CXCR3-negative and CXCR3-positive naive CD8 T cells. General observations from the study: More hydrophobic TRB CDR3s occurred in CXCR3-positive than in CXCR3-negative naive cells.

The TRB libraries of cDNA were built by UMI-labeled 5' RACE. TCRdb re-analyzed the 5' RACE reads; it lists each CDR3 protein once, without DNA. In all, the sample yields just over 3,500 distinct CDR3 sequences. CDR3 length: 15 amino acids. Per the germline V gene, CDR1 is LGHNA and CDR2 is YSLEER. On this clonotype: The antigen remains unidentified.

This chain joins TRBV4-3 and TRBJ2-7; TCRdb indicates TRBD1, and absent DNA this call remains unverified. The clonotype comes from a human donor in good health. Some clones in this sample may be carry-over from other donors' samples. What was sequenced was naive CXCR3- CD8+ T cells from blood. Subset reported: CD45RO-CCR7+CD27+CD95- naive CD8+ T cells lacking CXCR3 (TNR3-). CDR3 amino acids: CASSQAITGINEQYF.